The 25 T cell receptor beta chains below all came from one sample that was sequenced in a study of shared clonotypes between healthy human individuals. Here immunoSEQ multiplex PCR was the method, and the copy in TCRdb shows in-frame clones only, minus some. This sample has over a million clones, with about 70% found just once. Specimen: memory CD4+ T cells sorted from blood. Described subset: CD45RA-negative fraction. The receptor source for this set is a man between 18 and 29 years old in good health.

The gene calls are TRBV5-5 and TRBJ1-6; maybe TRBD1 (6 bases). Per germline, CDR1 SGHKS and CDR2 YYEKEE (reference sequence). The V gene lost 1 base and the J gene lost 4 bases, with 6 bases spanning the gap. CDR3 length: 14 residues. The CDR3, as DNA: TGTGCCAGCAGCTTGCAGGGGTATAATTCACCCCTCCACTTT. This gives the protein CASSLQGYNSPLHF.

The chain carries TRBV11-2 and TRBJ2-5, with 12 nucleotides matching TRBD1. Germline CDR1 is SGHAT and CDR2 is FQNNGV. The CDR3 totals 15 residues. With 5 bases clipped from V and 5 bases from J, the junction kept 6 bases outside the gene matches. This CDR3 is CASSPGTGGQETQYF. CDR3 nucleotide sequence: TGTGCCAGCAGCCCCGGGACAGGGGGCCAGGAGACCCAGTACTTC.

As concerns this clone: Other DNA sequences in this specimen translate into the identical CDR3. CDR3 loop: CASSPLAGGETQYF. The CDR3 coding sequence is TGTGCCAGTAGTCCTCTGGCGGGAGGGGAGACCCAGTACTTC. The genes are TRBV19 and TRBJ2-5, with 9 bases lining up with TRBD2. CDR1 is LNHDA and CDR2 is SQIVND in the germline V gene (reference sequence). V trimming: 5 bases; J trimming: 5 bases; junction bases outside the gene matches: 6. This CDR3 has 14 residues.

The chain has TRBV5-1 and TRBJ2-2; possible D gene TRBD1, 6 bases. V lost 4 bases and J 6 bases, leaving 16 bases between the germline ends. This CDR3 is 15 amino acids long. Germline CDR1 reads SGHRS; CDR2 reads YFSETQ. The CDR3: CASSQLQGSAGELFF. The CDR3 DNA follows: TGCGCCAGCAGCCAGCTTCAGGGGTCGGCCGGGGAGCTGTTTTTT.

This chain joins TRBV6-5 and TRBJ2-2; 8 nucleotides match TRBD2. The junction had 4 bases not matched to a gene; V was cut back by 5 bases and J by 5 bases. This CDR3 has 14 amino acids. Germline CDR1 and CDR2: MNHEY and SVGAGI. CDR3 amino acids: CASSQPGGTGELFF. CDR3 in DNA: TGTGCCAGCAGTCAACCGGGGGGGACCGGGGAGCTGTTTTTT.

Concerning this clone: The same CDR3 arises from other DNA sequences in this sample as well. The chain has TRBV2 and TRBJ2-5; 7 bases line up with TRBD1. CDR1 is SNHLY, CDR2 FYNNEI, per germline. Trimming took 5 bases from V and 4 from J; bases not matched to a gene: 1. The CDR3 covers 12 residues. The CDR3 spells CASSRGRETQYF. Here the CDR3 DNA reads TGTGCCAGCAGTAGGGGGCGAGAGACCCAGTACTTC.

The rearrangement joins TRBV27 to TRBJ1-3; D is ambiguous. V lost 2 bases, J lost 0 bases, and 8 bases lay in between. Germline-derived CDR1 and CDR2 are MNHEY and SMNVEV (reference sequence). The CDR3 has 15 amino acids. The CDR3 DNA reads TGTGCCAGCAGTTTAACGGGCGTCTCTGGAAACACCATATATTTT. This sequence encodes CASSLTGVSGNTIYF.

The chain uses TRBV6-5 and TRBJ1-5; D is unclear. The CDR3 covers 15 residues. The germline V gene has CDR1 MNHEY and CDR2 SVGAGI. V was clipped by 5 bases and J by 3 bases, with 14 bases between them. Written as DNA, the CDR3 is TGTGCCAGCAGTAAAGACGGAGTATCCAATCAGCCCCAGCATTTT. This gives the protein CASSKDGVSNQPQHF.

On this clone: The junction and the germline gene differ at one end; a read error may be behind it. The chain is built from TRBV6-8 and TRBJ2-6; the D gene is possibly TRBD2 (5 bases). From germline, CDR1 is MNHGY and CDR2 SAAAGT. There are 18 residues in the CDR3. The CDR3 coding sequence is TGTGCCAGCAGTGATTTCCTAGCTCTAACAAAGTCGGGCCAACGTCCTGACTTC. Translation: CASSDFLALTKSGQRPDF.

This chain connects TRBV7-2 to TRBJ1-1; D is possibly TRBD1 (6 bases). From germline, CDR1 is SGHTA and CDR2 FQGNSA. The CDR3 totals 14 residues. V lost 6 bases, J lost 1 base, and 12 bases lay in between. The CDR3 DNA reads TGTGCCAGCAGGGAAGGGGGGCAGAACACTGAAGCTTTCTTT. Its translation: CASREGGQNTEAFF.

The gene calls are TRBV5-5 and TRBJ1-2; D gene unclear. Per germline, CDR1 SGHKS and CDR2 YYEKEE (reference sequence). The CDR3 is made up of 15 amino acids. V lost 0 bases, J lost 0 bases, and 9 bases lay in between. CDR3 nucleotides: TGTGCCAGCAGCTTGGGGACGTCTGCTAACTATGGCTACACCTTC. Its translation: CASSLGTSANYGYTF.

The table lists this clone with a count of one. J is TRBJ1-4 and V is TRBV4-3; D unclear. This CDR3 is 16 amino acids long. Trimming took off 0 bases at V and 6 bases at J, with 14 bases between the two ends. Germline lookup yields CDR1 LGHNA and CDR2 YSLEER. The CDR3 region has the DNA TGCGCCAGCAGCCAAGATCGATGGGTAGGGTATGAAAAACTGTTTTTT. Translating gives CASSQDRWVGYEKLFF.

The chain recombines TRBV30 with TRBJ1-5; D perhaps matches TRBD1 (6 bases). The germline V gene encodes CDR1 GTSNPN and CDR2 SVGIG (reference sequence). The CDR3 runs 16 residues. V lost 4 bases to trimming and J lost 1 base, with 17 bases between them. The CDR3 DNA reads as TGTGCCTGGAACAGGGACACGGGGGACAGCAATCAGCCCCAGCATTTT. Its protein product is CAWNRDTGDSNQPQHF.

CDR3 sequence reads: CASSQTGETQYF. The CDR3 DNA reads as TGTGCCAGCAGCCAGACCGGGGAGACCCAGTACTTC. The chain carries TRBV5-6 and TRBJ2-5; no reliable D call. The CDR3 loop spans 12 amino acids. V shed 4 bases and J shed 5 bases, with 9 bases lying between them. Germline loops: CDR1 SGHDT, CDR2 YYEEEE.

V is TRBV7-9 and J is TRBJ1-2; possible D gene TRBD1, 6 bases. The length of the CDR3 is 14 residues. Between the trimmed V and J ends, which lost 3 bases and 5 bases, there was a span of 13 bases. Germline CDR1 reads SEHNR; CDR2 reads FQNEAQ (reference sequence). CDR3 in DNA: TGTGCCAGCAGCTTCCAGGGGAAGGAGTATGGCTACACCTTC. The encoded protein is CASSFQGKEYGYTF.

DNA for the CDR3: TGTGCCAGCAGTGAAGTCGCCATGAACACCGGGGAGCTGTTTTTT. This codes for CASSEVAMNTGELFF. This chain uses TRBV2 with TRBJ2-2; D uncertain. This CDR3 region has 15 residues. V lost 1 base and J lost 1, with 7 bases in between. CDR1 and CDR2 (germline): SNHLY, FYNNEI.

This chain links TRBV28 with TRBJ1-2, with a possible D match to TRBD1 (5 bases). Germline V lookup: CDR1 MDHEN, CDR2 SYDVKM. The CDR3 is 14 residues long. Trimming removed 6 bases from V and 4 bases from J, with 15 bases in between. CDR3 protein: CASSFTTASYGYTF. DNA for the CDR3: TGTGCCAGCAGCTTCACGACAGCCAGCTATGGCTACACCTTC.

The gene calls are TRBV6-5 and TRBJ2-1; 9 bases align to TRBD1. Germline CDR1 and CDR2: MNHEY and SVGAGI. The CDR3 is 15 amino acids. Germline trimming cut 7 bases from V and 5 bases from J; bases unmatched to any gene: 9. The CDR3 reads CASTKQGAKHNEQFF. CDR3 nucleotide sequence: TGTGCCAGCACTAAACAGGGGGCTAAGCACAATGAGCAGTTCTTC.

The V call is TRBV28, the J call TRBJ1-5, with a weak D call TRBD1 (6 bases). Trimming shortened V by 1 base and J by 6 bases, and 16 bases separated the two germline ends. Germline-derived CDR1 and CDR2 are MDHEN and SYDVKM. The CDR3 consists of 16 residues. DNA of the CDR3: TGTGCCAGCAGTTTATCGCGGGGGGCGGCAAGTCAGCCCCAGCATTTT. This encodes CASSLSRGAASQPQHF. Filled out from reference TRBV28 and TRBJ1-5, the complete variable domain reads DVKVTQSSRYLVKRTGEKVFLECVQDMDHENMFWYRQDPGLGLRLIYFSYDVKMKEKGDIPEGYSVSREKKERFSLILESASTNQTSMYLCASSLSRGAASQPQHFGDGTRLSIL.

This chain connects TRBV10-3 to TRBJ2-7; 8 bases line up with TRBD2. V was pared by 5 bases and J by 3 bases, with 0 bases of the junction left unmatched. The CDR3 loop spans 12 amino acids. Germline V gene sequence: CDR1 ENHRY, CDR2 SYGVKD. CDR3 nucleotide sequence: TGTGCCATCAGTACTAGCGGCTACGAGCAGTACTTC. Residues: CAISTSGYEQYF.

The chain joins TRBV11-2 to TRBJ2-7, with D possibly TRBD2 on 6 matching bases. The CDR3 loop spans 15 amino acids. V lost 4 bases to trimming and J lost 5 bases, with 18 bases between them. The germline V gene encodes CDR1 SGHAT and CDR2 FQNNGV. The CDR3 region is CASSSLTRGGDEQYF. The CDR3 DNA sequence: TGTGCCAGCAGCTCCCTGACAAGGGGAGGCGACGAGCAGTACTTC. The variable domain in full, completed from reference TRBV11-2 and TRBJ2-7, reads EAGVAQSPRYKIIEKRQSVAFWCNPISGHATLYWYQQILGQGPKLLIQFQNNGVVDDSQLPKDRFSAERLKGVDSTLKIQPAKLEDSAVYLCASSSLTRGGDEQYFGPGTRLTVT.

There are many counts of this clone. V gene TRBV10-1 combines with J gene TRBJ2-5; tentatively, D is TRBD1 (6 bases). Germline CDR1 is WNHNN and CDR2 is SYGVQD (reference sequence). V gave up 9 bases and J gave up 7 bases, with 15 bases separating them. This CDR3 region has 12 residues. The chain's CDR3 is CARGQLPGTQYF. DNA of the CDR3: TGCGCCAGAGGACAGCTACCTGGGACCCAGTACTTC.

The V and J genes are TRBV28 and TRBJ2-3; 7 bases map to TRBD2. This CDR3 comprises 13 residues. V was pared by 6 bases and J by 6 bases, with 6 bases of the junction left unmatched. Germline V gene sequence: CDR1 MDHEN, CDR2 SYDVKM. The DNA of the CDR3 is TGTGCCAGCAGAGGGGACTATCGCGATACGCAGTATTTT. Translation gives CASRGDYRDTQYF.

As regards this clone: The same CDR3 is also encoded by other DNA sequences in this sample. The J gene is TRBJ1-5, the V gene TRBV27; D unclear. Trimming removed 3 bases at V and 7 bases at J, with 10 bases between. CDR3 length: 13 residues. Germline assignment: CDR1 MNHEY and CDR2 SMNVEV (reference sequence). The CDR3 reads CASSFKDNQPQHF. The CDR3 DNA reads as TGTGCCAGCAGTTTCAAGGATAACCAGCCCCAGCATTTT.

The chain uses TRBV5-6 and TRBJ2-3; tentatively, D is TRBD1 (6 bases). This CDR3 region has 15 residues. Trimming cost V 4 bases and J 3 bases, with 15 bases left between them. The germline V gene encodes CDR1 SGHDT and CDR2 YYEEEE. CDR3 sequence: CASSAIGQSTDTQYF. CDR3 bases: TGTGCCAGCAGCGCCATAGGACAGAGTACAGATACGCAGTATTTT.